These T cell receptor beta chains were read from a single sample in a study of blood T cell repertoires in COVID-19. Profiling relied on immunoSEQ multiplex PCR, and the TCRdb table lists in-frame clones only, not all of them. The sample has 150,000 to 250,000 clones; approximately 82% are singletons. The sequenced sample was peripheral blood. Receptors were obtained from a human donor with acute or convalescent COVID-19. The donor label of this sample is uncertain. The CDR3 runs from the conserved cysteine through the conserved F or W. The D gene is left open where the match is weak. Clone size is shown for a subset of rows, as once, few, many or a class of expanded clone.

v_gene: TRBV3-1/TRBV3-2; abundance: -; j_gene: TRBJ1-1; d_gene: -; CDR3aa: CASSSPMGLGNTEAFF; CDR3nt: TGTGCCAGCAGCTCACCCATGGGACTGGGGAACACTGAAGCTTTCTTT
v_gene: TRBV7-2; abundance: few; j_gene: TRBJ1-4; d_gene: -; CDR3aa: CASSLRSGLATNEKLFF; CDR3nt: TGTGCCAGCAGCTTACGGTCAGGGCTTGCAACTAATGAAAAACTGTTTTTT
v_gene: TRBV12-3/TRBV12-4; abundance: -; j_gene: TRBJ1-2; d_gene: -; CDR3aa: CASSPGFYGYTF; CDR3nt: TGTGCCAGCAGTCCAGGGTTCTATGGCTACACCTTC
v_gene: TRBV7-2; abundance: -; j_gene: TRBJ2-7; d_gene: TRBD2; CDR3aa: CASSFNGGYEQYF; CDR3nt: TGTGCCAGCAGCTTCAACGGGGGGTACGAGCAGTACTTC
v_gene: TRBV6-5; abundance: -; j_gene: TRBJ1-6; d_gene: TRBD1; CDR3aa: CASSSGTVVSPLHF; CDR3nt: TGTGCCAGCAGTTCCGGGACAGTAGTCTCACCCCTCCACTTT
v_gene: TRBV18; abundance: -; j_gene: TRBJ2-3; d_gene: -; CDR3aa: CASSPAETGTDTQYF; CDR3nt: TGTGCCAGCTCACCAGCAGAAACCGGCACAGATACGCAGTATTTT
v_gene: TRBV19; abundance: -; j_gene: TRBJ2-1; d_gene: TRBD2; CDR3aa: CASSIVAGGPYEQFF; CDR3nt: TGTGCCAGTAGTATTGTAGCGGGAGGGCCGTATGAGCAGTTCTTC
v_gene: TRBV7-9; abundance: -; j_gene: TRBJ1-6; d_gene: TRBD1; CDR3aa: CASSLTGVGSPLHF; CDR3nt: TGTGCCAGCAGCTTAACAGGGGTAGGTTCACCCCTCCACTTT
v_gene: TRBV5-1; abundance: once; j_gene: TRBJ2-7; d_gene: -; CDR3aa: CASSLGVRGPYEQYF; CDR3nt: TGCGCCAGCAGCTTGGGGGTCAGGGGCCCTTACGAGCAGTACTTC
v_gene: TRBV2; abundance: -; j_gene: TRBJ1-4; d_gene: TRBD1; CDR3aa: CASSETGEDEKLFF; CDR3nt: TGTGCCAGCAGTGAGACAGGGGAGGATGAAAAACTGTTTTTT
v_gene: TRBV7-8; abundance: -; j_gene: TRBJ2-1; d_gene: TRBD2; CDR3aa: CASSLGWPSGSTGNEQFF; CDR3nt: TGTGCCAGCAGCTTAGGTTGGCCTAGCGGGAGCACCGGGAATGAGCAGTTCTTC
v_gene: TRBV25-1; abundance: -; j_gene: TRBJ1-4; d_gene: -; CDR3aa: CASSESGKLFF; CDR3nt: TGTGCCAGCAGTGAATCCGGAAAACTGTTTTTT
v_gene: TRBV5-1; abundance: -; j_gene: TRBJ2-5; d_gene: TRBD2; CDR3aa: CASSQTGPGGETQYF; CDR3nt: TGCGCCAGCAGCCAAACCGGACCGGGAGGGGAGACCCAGTACTTC
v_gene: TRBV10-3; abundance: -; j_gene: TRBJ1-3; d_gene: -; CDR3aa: CAIKAAGVGNTIYF; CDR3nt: TGTGCCATCAAGGCGGCAGGGGTCGGAAACACCATATATTTT
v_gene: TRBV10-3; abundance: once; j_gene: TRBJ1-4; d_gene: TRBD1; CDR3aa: CAISESETGAEKLFF; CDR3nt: TGTGCCATCAGTGAGTCCGAGACAGGGGCGGAAAAACTGTTTTTT
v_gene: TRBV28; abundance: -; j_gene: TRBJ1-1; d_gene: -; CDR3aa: CASRGSLGGAEAFF; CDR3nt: TGTGCCAGCAGGGGTTCTCTCGGGGGGGCTGAAGCTTTCTTT
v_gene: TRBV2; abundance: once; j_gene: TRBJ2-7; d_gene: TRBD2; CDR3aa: CASSQGTSGIRGEQYF; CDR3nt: TGTGCCAGCAGTCAAGGGACTAGCGGGATTCGGGGCGAGCAGTACTTC
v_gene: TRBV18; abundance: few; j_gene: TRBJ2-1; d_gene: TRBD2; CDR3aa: CASSEGLASNEQFF; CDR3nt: TGTGCCAGCTCAGAGGGACTAGCGAGCAATGAGCAGTTCTTC
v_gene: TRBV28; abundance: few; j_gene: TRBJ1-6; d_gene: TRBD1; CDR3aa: CASSPERGTGGNSPLHF; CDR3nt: TGTGCCAGCAGTCCCGAAAGGGGGACAGGCGGTAATTCACCCCTCCACTTT
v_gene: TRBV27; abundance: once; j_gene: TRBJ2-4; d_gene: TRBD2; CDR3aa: CASSPRGGWKNIQYF; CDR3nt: TGTGCCAGCAGTCCCCGGGGGGGTTGGAAAAACATTCAGTACTTC
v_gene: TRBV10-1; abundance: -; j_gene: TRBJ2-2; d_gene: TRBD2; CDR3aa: CASSDGIAGTGELFF; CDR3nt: TGCGCCAGCAGTGACGGGATAGCGGGAACCGGGGAGCTGTTTTTT
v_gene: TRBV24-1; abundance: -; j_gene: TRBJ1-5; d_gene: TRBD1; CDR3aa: CATGQGPSNQPQHF; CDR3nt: TGTGCCACCGGACAGGGACCTAGCAATCAGCCCCAGCATTTT
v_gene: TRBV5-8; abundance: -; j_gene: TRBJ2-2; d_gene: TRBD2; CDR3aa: CASSLQASGRTGELFF; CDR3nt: TGTGCCAGCAGCTTGCAAGCTAGCGGGAGAACCGGGGAGCTGTTTTTT
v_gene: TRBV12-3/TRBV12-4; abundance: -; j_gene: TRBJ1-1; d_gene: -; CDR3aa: CASSLGGNTEAFF; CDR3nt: TGTGCCAGCAGTTTAGGAGGAAACACTGAAGCTTTCTTT
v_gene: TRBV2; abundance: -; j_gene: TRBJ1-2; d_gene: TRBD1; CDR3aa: CASSVQGDYGYTF; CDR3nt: TGTGCCAGCAGTGTTCAGGGGGACTATGGCTACACCTTC
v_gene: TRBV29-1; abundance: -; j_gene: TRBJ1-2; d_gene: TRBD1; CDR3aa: CSVVDRGNYGYTF; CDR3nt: TGCAGCGTTGTCGACAGGGGGAACTATGGCTACACCTTC
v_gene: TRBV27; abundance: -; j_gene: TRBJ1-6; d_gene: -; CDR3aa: CASSLAGRGYSPLHF; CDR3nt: TGTGCCAGCAGTTTAGCCGGGAGAGGATATTCACCCCTCCACTTT
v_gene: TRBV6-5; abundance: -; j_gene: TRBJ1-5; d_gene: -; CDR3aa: CASSYSMAGSNQPQHF; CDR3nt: TGTGCCAGCAGTTACTCCATGGCAGGCAGCAATCAGCCCCAGCATTTT